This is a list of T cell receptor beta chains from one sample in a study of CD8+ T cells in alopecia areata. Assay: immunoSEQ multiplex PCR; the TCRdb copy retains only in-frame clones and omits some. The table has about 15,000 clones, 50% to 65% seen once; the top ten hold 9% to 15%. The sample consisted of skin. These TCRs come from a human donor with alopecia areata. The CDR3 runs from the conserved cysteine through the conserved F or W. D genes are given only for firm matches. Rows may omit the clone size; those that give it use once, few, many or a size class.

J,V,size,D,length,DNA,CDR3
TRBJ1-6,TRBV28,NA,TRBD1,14,TGTGCCAGCAGGCGGGACAGGTCGTGGTCACCCCTCCACTTT,CASRRDRSWSPLHF
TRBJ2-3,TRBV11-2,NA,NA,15,TGTGCCAGCAGCTCTAGGGGTCTGGGCACAGATACGCAGTATTTT,CASSSRGLGTDTQYF
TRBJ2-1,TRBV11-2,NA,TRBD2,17,TGTGCCAGCAGCCAAGACAGAGCGGGGCGTAGTTACAATGAGCAGTTCTTC,CASSQDRAGRSYNEQFF
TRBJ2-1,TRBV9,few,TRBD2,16,TGTGCCAGCAGCTTCTCGCGAGGGAGGGTGGACAATGAGCAGTTCTTC,CASSFSRGRVDNEQFF
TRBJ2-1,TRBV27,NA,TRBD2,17,TGTGCCAGCAGTTTATCGCAAAACGGGAGGGGGTACAATGAGCAGTTCTTC,CASSLSQNGRGYNEQFF
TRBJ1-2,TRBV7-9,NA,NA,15,TGTGCCAGCAGCTTAGCGCAGTCTGACAGCTATGGTTACACCTTC,CASSLAQSDSYGYTF
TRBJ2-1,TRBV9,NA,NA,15,TGTGCCAGCAGCGTAGGGAGTGGGTCCTACAATGAGCAGTTCTTC,CASSVGSGSYNEQFF
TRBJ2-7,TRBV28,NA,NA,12,TGTGCCTCCGGGACCAACTCCTACGAGCAGTACTTC,CASGTNSYEQYF
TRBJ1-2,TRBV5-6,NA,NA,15,TGTGCCAGCAGCTTGGAACGGAGGTGGGGCTATGGCTACACCTTC,CASSLERRWGYGYTF
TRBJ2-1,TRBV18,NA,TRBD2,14,TGTGCCAGCTCACCACCAGCGGGGGGCGGTGAGCAGTTCTTC,CASSPPAGGGEQFF
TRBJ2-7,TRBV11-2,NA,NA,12,TGTGCCAGCAGCGTCCAGACCTACGAGCAGTACTTC,CASSVQTYEQYF
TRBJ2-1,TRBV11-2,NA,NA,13,TGTGCCAGCAGCTTAGGTACGCTAGCGCCTCCTGTCTTC,CASSLGTLAPPVF
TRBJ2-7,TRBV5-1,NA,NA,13,TGCGCCAGCAGCTTGGAGGACTGGGGCGAGCAGTACTTC,CASSLEDWGEQYF
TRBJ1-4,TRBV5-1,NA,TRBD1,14,TGCGCCAGCAGCCGGGACAGCTCTAATGAAAAACTGTTTTTT,CASSRDSSNEKLFF
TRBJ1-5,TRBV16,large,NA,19,TGTGCCAGCAGCCAATTCTACCTAGACATCTATAAGGGGAATCAGCCCCAGCATTTT,CASSQFYLDIYKGNQPQHF
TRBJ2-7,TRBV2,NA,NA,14,TGTGCCAGCAGTGAAGCGCTTCCTCCCTACGAGCAGTACTTC,CASSEALPPYEQYF
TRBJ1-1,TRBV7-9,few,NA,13,TGTGCCAGCAGCTTAGGACATGGTCGGGAAGCTTTCTTT,CASSLGHGREAFF
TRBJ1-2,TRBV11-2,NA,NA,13,TGTGCCAGCAGTGAACAGGGCGGCGGTGGCTACACCTTC,CASSEQGGGGYTF
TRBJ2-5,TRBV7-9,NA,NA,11,TGTGCCAGCAGCTTGATGGAGACCCAGTACTTC,CASSLMETQYF
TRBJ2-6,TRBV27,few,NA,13,TGTGCCAGCAGTTTGGGAGGGGCCAACGTCCTGACTTTC,CASSLGGANVLTF
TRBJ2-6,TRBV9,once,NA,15,TGTGCCAGCAGCGTAGACCTCTCTGGGGCCAACGTCCTGACTTTC,CASSVDLSGANVLTF
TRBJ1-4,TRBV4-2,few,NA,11,TGTGCCAGCAGCCGGGATGAAAAACTGTTTTTT,CASSRDEKLFF
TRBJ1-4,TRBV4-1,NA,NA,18,TGCGCCAGCAGCCAAGGGTTGGGGAAAGGATCAACTAATGAAAAACTGTTTTTT,CASSQGLGKGSTNEKLFF
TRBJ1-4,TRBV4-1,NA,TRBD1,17,TGCGCCAGCAGCCAAGAGATTTTTTGGGACAGGCGGGTGAGGCTGTTTTTT,CASSQEIFWDRRVRLFF
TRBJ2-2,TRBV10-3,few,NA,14,TGTGCCATCAGCACCGAGGAGCCCACCGGGGAGCTGTTTTTT,CAISTEEPTGELFF
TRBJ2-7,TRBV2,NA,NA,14,TGTGCCAGCAGTGGCGGGACAACCAACTACGAGCAGTACTTC,CASSGGTTNYEQYF
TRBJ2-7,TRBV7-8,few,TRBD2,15,TGTGCCAGCAGCTTAGGGACTAGCGGAGATTACGAGCAGTACTTC,CASSLGTSGDYEQYF
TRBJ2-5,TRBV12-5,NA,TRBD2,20,TGTGCTAGTGGTTTGACGTCAGGGTCTAGCGGGTTCAGCCGGGAGGAGACCCAGTACTTC,CASGLTSGSSGFSREETQYF
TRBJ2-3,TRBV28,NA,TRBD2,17,TGTGCCAGCTTCCCTGCTAGGCTAGCGGCAGTGGCAGATACGCAGTATTTT,CASFPARLAAVADTQYF
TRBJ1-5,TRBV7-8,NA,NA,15,TGTGCCAGCAGCCCCGAGGAAAAAAACCATCAGCCCCAGCATTTT,CASSPEEKNHQPQHF
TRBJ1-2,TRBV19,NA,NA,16,TGTGCCAGTAGCCTCTCCGGGACCCAGGGCCGCTATGGCTACACCTTC,CASSLSGTQGRYGYTF
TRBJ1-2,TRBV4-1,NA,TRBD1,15,TGCGCCAGCAGAGGGGACAGCCGAGTGACCTATGGCTACACCTTC,CASRGDSRVTYGYTF
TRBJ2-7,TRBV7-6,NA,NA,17,TGTGCCAGCAGCCTCCGGGACGACCTGATCGGTCCCTACGAGCAGTACTTC,CASSLRDDLIGPYEQYF
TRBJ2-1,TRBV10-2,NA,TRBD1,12,TGCGCCAGCAGTGAAGCCGGGACAGGGCAGTTCTTC,CASSEAGTGQFF
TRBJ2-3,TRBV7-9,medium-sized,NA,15,TGTGCCAGCAGCCCTCGATCGGGGGCTCCAGGTACGCAGTATTTT,CASSPRSGAPGTQYF
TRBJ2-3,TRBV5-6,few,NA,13,TGTGCCAGCAGCTTGGGGAATGCAGATACGCAGTATTTT,CASSLGNADTQYF
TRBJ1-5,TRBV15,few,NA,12,TGTGCCACCAGCAGGACGAATCAGCCCCAGCATTTT,CATSRTNQPQHF
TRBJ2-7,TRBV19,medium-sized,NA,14,TGTGCCAGTAGTAAGGACGGGACCCTCTACGAGCAGTACTTC,CASSKDGTLYEQYF
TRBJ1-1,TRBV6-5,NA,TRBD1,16,TGTGCCAGCAGTTACGGAGGGGGCATCCGGGACACTGAAGCTTTCTTT,CASSYGGGIRDTEAFF
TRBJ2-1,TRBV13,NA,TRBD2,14,TGTGCCAGCACGTCACTAGCGGGAGGGTATGAGCAGTTCTTC,CASTSLAGGYEQFF
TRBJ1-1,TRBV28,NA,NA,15,TGTGCCAGCAGTTTTTCATGGGGTTCGGGCACTGAAGCTTTCTTT,CASSFSWGSGTEAFF
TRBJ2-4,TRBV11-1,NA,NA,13,TGTGCCAGCAGCCCTGGTTGGGCAAACATTCAGTACTTC,CASSPGWANIQYF
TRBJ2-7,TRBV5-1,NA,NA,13,TGCGCCAGCAGCTTAGGACTGGCCCAAGAGCAGTACTTC,CASSLGLAQEQYF